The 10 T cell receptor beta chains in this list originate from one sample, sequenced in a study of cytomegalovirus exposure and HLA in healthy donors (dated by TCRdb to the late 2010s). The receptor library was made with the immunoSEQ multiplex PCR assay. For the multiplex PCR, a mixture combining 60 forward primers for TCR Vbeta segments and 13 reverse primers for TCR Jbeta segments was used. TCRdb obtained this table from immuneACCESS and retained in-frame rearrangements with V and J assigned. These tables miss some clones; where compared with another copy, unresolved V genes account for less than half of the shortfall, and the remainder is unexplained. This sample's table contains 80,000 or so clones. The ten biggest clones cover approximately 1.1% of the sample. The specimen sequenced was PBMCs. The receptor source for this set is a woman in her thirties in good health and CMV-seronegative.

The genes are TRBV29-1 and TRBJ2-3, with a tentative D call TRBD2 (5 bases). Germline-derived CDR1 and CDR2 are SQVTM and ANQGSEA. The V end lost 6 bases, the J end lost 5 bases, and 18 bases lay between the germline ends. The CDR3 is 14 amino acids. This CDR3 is CSVPLRIRGDTQYF. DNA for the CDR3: TGCAGCGTCCCTCTCCGGATCCGGGGAGATACGCAGTATTTT.

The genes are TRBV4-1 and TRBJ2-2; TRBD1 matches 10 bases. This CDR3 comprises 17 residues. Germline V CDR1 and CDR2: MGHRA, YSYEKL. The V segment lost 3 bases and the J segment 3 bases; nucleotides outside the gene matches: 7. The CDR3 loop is CASSQNRDRGHTGELFF. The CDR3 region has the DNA TGCGCCAGCAGCCAGAACCGGGACAGGGGTCACACCGGGGAGCTGTTTTTT.

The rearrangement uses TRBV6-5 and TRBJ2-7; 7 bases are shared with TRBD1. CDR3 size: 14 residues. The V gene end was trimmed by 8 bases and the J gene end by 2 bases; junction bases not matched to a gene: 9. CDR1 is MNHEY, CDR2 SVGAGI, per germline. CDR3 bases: TGTGCCAGCTCTTCGAGGGACAGAGCCTACGAGCAGTACTTC. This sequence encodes CASSSRDRAYEQYF.

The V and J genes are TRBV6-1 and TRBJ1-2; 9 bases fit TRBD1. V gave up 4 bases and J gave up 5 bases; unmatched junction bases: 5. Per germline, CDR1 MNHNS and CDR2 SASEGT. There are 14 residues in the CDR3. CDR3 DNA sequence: TGTGCCAGCAGTGGGGACAGGGAGGGGTATGGCTACACCTTC. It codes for CASSGDREGYGYTF.

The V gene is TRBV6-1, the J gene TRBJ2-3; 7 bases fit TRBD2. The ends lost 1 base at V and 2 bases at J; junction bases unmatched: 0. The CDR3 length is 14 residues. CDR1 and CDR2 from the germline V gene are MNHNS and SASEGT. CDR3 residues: CASSEGDYTDTQYF. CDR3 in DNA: TGTGCCAGCAGTGAAGGGGACTACACAGATACGCAGTATTTT.

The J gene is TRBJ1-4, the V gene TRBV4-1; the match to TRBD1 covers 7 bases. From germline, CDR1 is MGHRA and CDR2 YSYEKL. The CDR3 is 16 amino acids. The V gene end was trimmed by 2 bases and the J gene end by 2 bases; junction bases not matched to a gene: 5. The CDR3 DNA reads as TGCGCCAGCAGCCAAACAGGGGTATTCACTAATGAAAAACTGTTTTTT. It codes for CASSQTGVFTNEKLFF.

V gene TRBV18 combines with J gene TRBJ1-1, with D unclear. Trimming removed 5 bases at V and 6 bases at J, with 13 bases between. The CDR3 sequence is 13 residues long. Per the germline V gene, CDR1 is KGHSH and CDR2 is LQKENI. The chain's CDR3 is CASSSTVGAEAFF. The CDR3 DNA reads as TGTGCCAGCTCATCCACGGTAGGAGCTGAAGCTTTCTTT.

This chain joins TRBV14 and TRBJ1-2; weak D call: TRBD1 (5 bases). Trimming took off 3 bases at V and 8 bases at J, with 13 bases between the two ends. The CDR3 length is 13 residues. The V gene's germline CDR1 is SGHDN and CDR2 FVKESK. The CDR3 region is CASSHGAVEGYTF. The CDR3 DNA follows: TGTGCCAGCAGCCATGGGGCAGTAGAGGGCTACACCTTC.

Here the CDR3 DNA reads TGCGCCAGCAGCCTGATCACCCATCCGGGTGAAAAACTGTTTTTT. It yields the protein CASSLITHPGEKLFF. The chain is built from TRBV4-1 and TRBJ1-4; no clear D. Trimming pared 4 bases from V and 7 bases from J, leaving 16 bases between. CDR3 length: 15 amino acids. The germline gives CDR1 MGHRA, CDR2 YSYEKL.

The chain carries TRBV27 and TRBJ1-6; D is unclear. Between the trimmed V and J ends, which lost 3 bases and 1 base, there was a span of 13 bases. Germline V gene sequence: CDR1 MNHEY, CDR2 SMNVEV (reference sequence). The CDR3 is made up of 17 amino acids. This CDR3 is CASSFDGRGSYNSPLHF. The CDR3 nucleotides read TGTGCCAGCAGTTTTGACGGCCGCGGGTCCTATAATTCACCCCTCCACTTT.